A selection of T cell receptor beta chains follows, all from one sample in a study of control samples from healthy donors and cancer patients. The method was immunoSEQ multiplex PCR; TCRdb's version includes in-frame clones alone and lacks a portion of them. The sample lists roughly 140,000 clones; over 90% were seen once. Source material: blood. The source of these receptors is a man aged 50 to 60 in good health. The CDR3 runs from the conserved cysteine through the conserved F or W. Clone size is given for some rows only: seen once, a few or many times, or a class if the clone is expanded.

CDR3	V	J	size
CASSVAEAGVGEQYF	TRBV9	TRBJ2-7	.
CASSLWQGGYEQYF	TRBV5-1	TRBJ2-7	.
CASSVQRASYNEQFF	TRBV19	TRBJ2-1	.
CASSPADPQISYEQYF	TRBV18	TRBJ2-7	.
CASSPDRVGTDTQYF	TRBV11-2	TRBJ2-3	.
CASSYSVSGRAAEQFF	TRBV6-2/TRBV6-3	TRBJ2-1	.
CASRLYHEQYF	TRBV28	TRBJ2-7	.
CASSYEQGVMEPQHF	TRBV6-6	TRBJ1-5	.
CSASRQGLTDTQYF	TRBV20-1	TRBJ2-3	.
CASSLRPGEQYF	TRBV13	TRBJ2-7	.
CASDRDTTYEQYF	TRBV28	TRBJ2-7	few
CASTRPDRSTGELFF	TRBV19	TRBJ2-2	.
CASSSRDRYTEAFF	TRBV5-1	TRBJ1-1	few
CASRRGGAGGVFGDTQYF	TRBV7-9	TRBJ2-3	.
CASSPNRGFGDEQYF	TRBV28	TRBJ2-7	.
CASNYPGRGGYTF	TRBV28	TRBJ1-2	.
CASNAGRNYEQYF	TRBV19	TRBJ2-7	.
CATSRGQGFQNTEAFF	TRBV15	TRBJ1-1	once
CATSRAPRDEKLFF	TRBV15	TRBJ1-4	.
CASSSTGYNEQFF	TRBV5-1	TRBJ2-1	.
CASRDTGRNEQYF	TRBV6-5	TRBJ2-7	.
CSVEDAGPYNEQFF	TRBV29-1	TRBJ2-1	.